A selection of T cell receptor beta chains follows, all from one sample in a study of early T cells in non-severe SARS-CoV-2 infection. TCRdb ran MiXCR on the 5' RACE reads and lists one entry per CDR3 protein. The data show tens of thousands of distinct CDR3 sequences, 5.8% seen once. The sample taken for sequencing was whole blood. The receptors here all came from an adult who was a healthcare worker with PCR-confirmed SARS-CoV-2 infection or an uninfected control (not recorded which). CDR3s include the opening cysteine and the closing phenylalanine or tryptophan. A D gene is named only where the DNA matches it firmly. Clone size appears in some rows only: once, few, many, or a class for an expanded clone.

>many|TRBD1|TRBV11-3|TRBJ2-2
CASSLEGTVGELFF
TGTGCCAGCAGTCTTGAAGGGACAGTTGGGGAGCTGTTTTTT
>many|TRBD2|TRBV6-5|TRBJ2-3
CASSYSAAGGPMNTQYF
TGTGCCAGCAGTTACTCCGCAGCGGGGGGTCCTATGAATACGCAGTATTTT
>NA|NA|TRBV4-3|TRBJ2-6
CASSQEDSPSVLTF
TGCGCCAGCAGCCAAGAAGACAGCCCCAGCGTCCTGACTTTC
>NA|NA|TRBV3-1|TRBJ2-1
CASSQEGRRIEQFF
TGTGCCAGCAGCCAAGAGGGGAGAAGAATTGAGCAGTTCTTC
>many|NA|TRBV6-6|TRBJ2-5
CASSYSGLPGGETQYF
TGTGCCAGCAGTTACTCGGGTCTCCCAGGAGGGGAGACCCAGTACTTC
>NA|NA|TRBV4-2|TRBJ2-5
CASSQERVGLYQETQYF
TGTGCCAGCAGCCAAGAACGCGTGGGCCTGTACCAAGAGACCCAGTACTTC
>many|NA|TRBV7-2|TRBJ2-3
CASSPTLPPDTQYF
TGTGCCAGCAGTCCGACACTTCCCCCAGATACGCAGTATTTT
>many|NA|TRBV20-1|TRBJ2-5
CSARDEGTQYF
TGCAGTGCTAGAGATGAGGGGACCCAGTACTTC
>many|TRBD2|TRBV7-2|TRBJ2-3
CASSIQRGVGTDTQYF
TGTGCCAGCAGCATTCAGCGGGGGGTGGGCACAGATACGCAGTATTTT
>many|NA|TRBV28|TRBJ2-7
CASSPGALREQYF
TGTGCCAGCAGCCCGGGGGCTCTACGCGAGCAGTACTTC
>many|TRBD2|TRBV6-2/TRBV6-3|TRBJ2-1
CATTPGLAGWSTYNEQFF
TGTGCCACCACTCCGGGACTAGCGGGATGGAGCACCTACAATGAGCAGTTCTTC
>NA|NA|TRBV6-5|TRBJ1-2
CASSSTPSYGYTF
TGTGCCAGCAGTTCGACACCTTCCTATGGCTACACCTTC
>many|NA|TRBV20-1|TRBJ1-5
CSAGTGGRNQPQHF
TGCAGTGCGGGAACTGGGGGTCGCAATCAGCCCCAGCATTTT
>many|TRBD2|TRBV7-6|TRBJ2-1
CASSLVGTSGGYEQFF
TGTGCCAGCAGCTTAGTCGGGACTAGCGGGGGCTATGAGCAGTTCTTC
>NA|TRBD1|TRBV6-4|TRBJ1-5
CASSAGTGGNQPQHF
TGTGCCAGCAGTGCCGGGACAGGGGGCAATCAGCCCCAGCATTTT
>many|NA|TRBV6-1|TRBJ1-2
CAITPEGNYGYTF
TGTGCCATCACACCGGAGGGAAACTATGGCTACACCTTC
>many|TRBD1|TRBV6-5|TRBJ2-7
CASRYGQGPPTPYEQYF
TGTGCCAGCAGATATGGACAGGGCCCACCCACTCCCTACGAGCAGTACTTC
>many|TRBD2|TRBV28|TRBJ2-5
CATFSGGASETQYF
TGTGCCACCTTTAGCGGGGGGGCCAGCGAGACCCAGTACTTC
>many|TRBD2|TRBV14|TRBJ2-2
CASSPVAGATGELFF
TGTGCCAGCAGCCCCGTAGCGGGAGCCACCGGGGAGCTGTTTTTT
>many|NA|TRBV7-2|TRBJ1-5
CASSLIRVFSNQPQHF
TGTGCCAGCAGCCTTATTCGGGTTTTTAGCAATCAGCCCCAGCATTTT
>NA|NA|TRBV7-2|TRBJ2-5
CASSSPVRETQYF
TGTGCCAGCAGCTCGCCCGTTAGGGAGACCCAGTACTTC
>many|NA|TRBV5-1|TRBJ2-5
CASSPYIRDKETQYF
TGCGCCAGCAGCCCCTACATCCGGGACAAAGAGACCCAGTACTTC
>many|TRBD1|TRBV7-9|TRBJ2-3
CASSQRQGSTDTQYF
TGTGCCAGCAGCCAGAGACAGGGGAGCACAGATACGCAGTATTTT
>many|TRBD2|TRBV7-9|TRBJ2-3
CASSPQWREPDTQYF
TGTGCCAGCAGCCCACAGTGGCGGGAGCCCGATACGCAGTATTTT
>many|NA|TRBV24-1|TRBJ2-2
CATTGREANTGELFF
TGTGCCACCACTGGTCGGGAAGCGAACACCGGGGAGCTGTTTTTT
>many|NA|TRBV6-1|TRBJ2-7
CASSEGRYREQYF
TGTGCCAGCAGTGAAGGAAGGTACAGGGAGCAGTACTTC
>many|TRBD1|TRBV12-3/TRBV12-4|TRBJ1-1
CASSWPGGRTEAFF
TGTGCCAGCAGCTGGCCAGGGGGCCGCACTGAAGCTTTCTTT
>many|TRBD2|TRBV12-3/TRBV12-4|TRBJ2-3
CASSKRGTQYF
TGTGCCAGCAGTAAGCGGGGTACGCAGTATTTT
>NA|NA|TRBV18|TRBJ1-1
CASSPLAVNTEAFF
TGTGCCAGCTCACCACTGGCAGTGAACACTGAAGCTTTCTTT
>many|TRBD1|TRBV7-9|TRBJ2-2
CASSLRDRDTGELFF
TGTGCCAGCAGCTTAAGAGACAGGGACACCGGGGAGCTGTTTTTT
>many|NA|TRBV20-1|TRBJ2-7
CSADRDGAYEQYF
TGCAGTGCTGACCGGGACGGAGCCTACGAGCAGTACTTC
>NA|NA|TRBV7-2|TRBJ1-1
CASSFSPGTTEAFF
TGTGCCAGCAGCTTCTCCCCGGGTACCACTGAAGCTTTCTTT
>many|TRBD1|TRBV19|TRBJ2-2
CASLRTGGGTGELFF
TGTGCCAGTCTTCGGACAGGGGGCGGCACCGGGGAGCTGTTTTTT
>many|NA|TRBV5-1|TRBJ1-1
CASSLSPTGKTEAFF
TGCGCCAGCAGCTTATCCCCAACAGGGAAGACTGAAGCTTTCTTT
>few|NA|TRBV10-2|TRBJ2-3
CASRGRNTDTQYF
TGCGCCAGCAGAGGACGCAACACAGATACGCAGTATTTT
>NA|TRBD1|TRBV7-9|TRBJ2-7
CASSNRDSSYEQYF
TGTGCCAGCAGCAACCGGGACAGTTCCTACGAGCAGTACTTC
>many|NA|TRBV9|TRBJ2-1
CASSPTGGQGYNEQFF
TGTGCCAGCAGCCCAACTGGTGGGCAGGGGTACAATGAGCAGTTCTTC
>NA|NA|TRBV3-1|TRBJ1-4
CASSQSNGGRQNTFF
TGTGCCAGCAGCCAGTCCAACGGAGGCCGCCAAAACACATTTTTT
>few|NA|TRBV20-1|TRBJ2-3
CSASGFTDTQYF
TGCAGTGCTAGTGGGTTCACAGATACGCAGTATTTT